Below, 22 T cell receptor beta chains from the same sample are listed, as sequenced in a study of Ad26.COV2.S vaccination and SARS-CoV-2 variants. TCRdb keeps only in-frame clones here, not all; method: immunoSEQ multiplex PCR. Of 120,000 to 150,000 clones listed, approximately 90% are singletons. The source was peripheral blood, collected after recovery from COVID-19. The receptor set was obtained from a human donor who had recovered from COVID-19.

V is TRBV11-3 and J is TRBJ1-1; the D gene is possibly TRBD1 (5 bases). This CDR3 has 13 residues. Trimming took off 4 bases at V and 4 bases at J, with 10 bases between the two ends. Germline CDR1 reads SGHNT; CDR2 reads YENEEA. The CDR3 is CASSYGGGTEAFF. Here the CDR3 DNA reads TGTGCCAGCAGCTACGGGGGTGGCACTGAAGCTTTCTTT.

The chain carries TRBV30 and TRBJ2-2; D may be TRBD1 (5 bases). The germline V gene has CDR1 GTSNPN and CDR2 SVGIG (reference sequence). V lost 0 bases to trimming and J lost 5 bases, with 19 bases between them. The CDR3 consists of 17 residues. The CDR3 DNA is TGTGCCTGGAGTGTACCCAGGGCAGGGTTGGGGACCGGGGAGCTGTTTTTT. It codes for CAWSVPRAGLGTGELFF.

V usage is TRBV2 and J usage is TRBJ2-2; D not certain. V shed 6 bases and J shed 3 bases, with 5 bases lying between them. CDR3 length equals 12 residues. Germline CDR1 SNHLY, CDR2 FYNNEI. The CDR3 loop is CASRVDTGELFF. CDR3 bases: TGTGCCAGCAGGGTTGACACCGGGGAGCTGTTTTTT. The variable domain in full, completed from reference TRBV2 and TRBJ2-2, reads EPEVTQTPSHQVTQMGQEVILRCVPISNHLYFYWYRQILGQKVEFLVSFYNNEISEKSEIFDDQFSVERPDGSNFTLKIRSTKLEDSAMYFCASRVDTGELFFGEGSRLTVL.

The CDR3 sequence: CAWSVHSGSRNTIYF. The CDR3 DNA sequence: TGTGCCTGGAGTGTACATAGTGGCAGCAGAAACACCATATATTTT. The chain carries TRBV30 and TRBJ1-3; D is uncertain. Trimming stripped 0 bases from V and 5 bases from J, with 14 bases between. This CDR3 region has 15 residues. Germline CDR1 reads GTSNPN; CDR2 reads SVGIG (reference sequence).

The J gene is TRBJ1-5, the V gene TRBV2; D is undetermined. Germline lookup yields CDR1 SNHLY and CDR2 FYNNEI. Trimming took 10 bases from V and 2 from J, leaving 9 bases between them. This CDR3 spans 12 amino acids. The CDR3 loop reads CATASGNQPQHF. The CDR3 bases are TGTGCCACTGCTAGCGGCAATCAGCCCCAGCATTTT. The complete variable domain, with remaining parts taken from reference TRBV2 and TRBJ1-5, reads EPEVTQTPSHQVTQMGQEVILRCVPISNHLYFYWYRQILGQKVEFLVSFYNNEISEKSEIFDDQFSVERPDGSNFTLKIRSTKLEDSAMYFCATASGNQPQHFGDGTRLSIL.

The rearrangement links TRBV27 to TRBJ2-5; no clear D. The CDR3 consists of 13 residues. Germline V gene sequence: CDR1 MNHEY, CDR2 SMNVEV (reference sequence). The V and J ends lost 5 bases and 5 bases respectively, with 12 bases between them. CDR3: CASSLRLGETQYF. The CDR3 DNA is TGTGCCAGCAGTCTACGATTGGGGGAGACCCAGTACTTC.

A few counts support this clone. The gene calls are TRBV15 and TRBJ2-7; weak D call: TRBD1 (7 bases). CDR1 and CDR2 from the germline V gene are LNHNV and YYDKDF (reference sequence). Trimming removed 5 bases from V and 4 bases from J, with 15 bases in between. The CDR3 is 14 residues long. This CDR3 is CATSVEGRGYEQYF. The DNA for the CDR3 is TGTGCCACCAGCGTGGAGGGCAGGGGGTACGAGCAGTACTTC.

The chain employs TRBV11-2 and TRBJ1-2, with 11 bases matching TRBD1. The V gene end was trimmed by 2 bases and the J gene end by 5 bases; junction bases not matched to a gene: 10. Germline CDR1 is SGHAT and CDR2 is FQNNGV. The CDR3 extends over 17 amino acids. The CDR3 DNA reads as TGTGCCAGCAGCTTATCCCCGCGGGACAGGGGGGGTTATGGCTACACCTTC. It is translated as CASSLSPRDRGGYGYTF.

The chain carries TRBV6-5 and TRBJ1-5; D is ambiguous. V was shortened by 6 bases and J by 5 bases, with 11 bases between the two germline ends. CDR3 length: 13 amino acids. Germline V gene data show CDR1 as MNHEY and CDR2 as SVGAGI. The CDR3 coding sequence is TGTGCCAGCAGGAGGTATTTCGATCAGCCCCAGCATTTT. Amino acids: CASRRYFDQPQHF.

The genes are TRBV5-6 and TRBJ1-6; D remains ambiguous. The ends were cut back, 4 bases at V and 6 bases at J, with 5 bases in the middle. CDR3 size: 12 residues. CDR1 is SGHDT and CDR2 is YYEEEE in the germline V gene. This CDR3 is CASSRPNSPLHF. The CDR3 region has the DNA TGTGCCAGCAGCCGCCCTAATTCACCCCTCCACTTT.

The chain has TRBV18 and TRBJ2-3, with D perhaps matching TRBD2 (5 bases). The V end was cut by 3 bases, the J end by 7 bases, with 8 bases between. This CDR3 contains 12 residues. Germline V lookup: CDR1 KGHSH, CDR2 LQKENI. The CDR3 region is CASSPSGYTQYF. Written as DNA, the CDR3 is TGTGCCAGCTCACCGAGCGGATATACGCAGTATTTT. Looking up the rest from reference TRBV18 and TRBJ2-3 gives the full variable domain: NAGVMQNPRHLVRRRGQEARLRCSPMKGHSHVYWYRQLPEEGLKFMVYLQKENIIDESGMPKERFSAEFPKEGPSILRIQQVVRGDSAAYFCASSPSGYTQYFGPGTRLTVL.

The J gene is TRBJ2-2, the V gene TRBV18, with D perhaps given as TRBD1 or TRBD2 (5 bases each). V was shortened by 5 bases and J by 8 bases, with 12 bases between the two germline ends. Germline CDR1 is KGHSH and CDR2 is LQKENI. This CDR3 comprises 13 residues. The CDR3: CASSGDAAGELFF. The CDR3 bases are TGTGCCAGCTCAGGGGACGCCGCAGGGGAGCTGTTTTTT.

This chain links TRBV7-2 with TRBJ1-3, with D unclear. Germline V CDR1 and CDR2: SGHTA, FQGNSA. The CDR3 totals 15 residues. V lost 3 bases and J 1 base, leaving 10 bases between the germline ends. This CDR3 is CASSFGQRSGNTIYF. In nucleotides, the CDR3 is TGTGCCAGCAGCTTTGGTCAGCGATCTGGAAACACCATATATTTT.

This clone is a singleton in its sample. This chain uses TRBV14 with TRBJ2-3; maybe TRBD2 (5 bases). V was clipped by 3 bases and J by 2 bases, with 12 bases between them. The germline V gene has CDR1 SGHDN and CDR2 FVKESK. This CDR3 spans 15 amino acids. CDR3: CASSHLAGHTDTQYF. The CDR3 DNA reads TGTGCCAGCAGCCACCTAGCTGGCCACACAGATACGCAGTATTTT.

In this sample, this clone turned up once. The genes are TRBV5-1 and TRBJ1-2, with 7 bases fitting TRBD1. Germline-derived CDR1 and CDR2 are SGHRS and YFSETQ. This CDR3 is built from 14 residues. V lost 3 bases to trimming and J lost 4 bases; unmatched junction nucleotides: 6. CDR3 residues: CASSSGTELYGYTF. DNA for the CDR3: TGCGCCAGCAGCTCCGGGACAGAGCTCTATGGCTACACCTTC.

The chain couples TRBV25-1 to TRBJ2-5; 10 positions agree with TRBD2. The V gene's germline CDR1 is MGHDK and CDR2 SYGVNS. The CDR3 has 17 residues. J gave up 2 bases and V 4 bases, and 10 bases lay outside the gene matches. This CDR3 is CASSVSGGPRGQETQYF. CDR3 sequence (DNA): TGTGCCAGCAGTGTTAGCGGGGGGCCCAGAGGACAAGAGACCCAGTACTTC.

The chain uses TRBV7-2 and TRBJ2-4; D unresolved. This CDR3 has 12 residues. CDR1 is SGHTA, CDR2 FQGNSA, per germline. Trimming pared 5 bases from V and 9 bases from J, leaving 11 bases between. CDR3 in DNA: TGTGCCAGCAGCATTTACCCTGGCATTCAGTACTTC. Amino acids: CASSIYPGIQYF.

The rearrangement joins TRBV7-6 to TRBJ2-7; D tentatively fits TRBD1 or TRBD2 (5 bases each). V dropped 5 bases and J dropped 3 bases, with 23 bases sitting between them. The CDR3 runs to 17 residues. Germline V gene data show CDR1 as SGHVS and CDR2 as FNYEAQ. The CDR3 coding sequence is TGTGCCAGCAGCCCAGTACAGCGGCTTGACACAGGCTACGAGCAGTACTTC. Its translation is CASSPVQRLDTGYEQYF.

The chain recombines TRBV7-2 with TRBJ2-1; TRBD2 aligns across 11 bases. This CDR3 is built from 17 residues. CDR1 SGHTA and CDR2 FQGNSA come from the germline V gene. Losses at the gene ends were 4 bases for V and 4 bases for J; bases not matched to a gene: 9. The CDR3 spells CASSSVWGTSGYNEQFF. Here the CDR3 DNA reads TGTGCCAGCAGCTCCGTCTGGGGGACTAGCGGTTACAATGAGCAGTTCTTC. The full variable domain, with the rest looked up from reference TRBV7-2 and TRBJ2-1, is GAGVSQSPSNKVTEKGKDVELRCDPISGHTALYWYRQSLGQGLEFLIYFQGNSAPDKSGLPSDRFSAERTGGSVSTLTIQRTQQEDSAVYLCASSSVWGTSGYNEQFFGPGTRLTVL.

The chain carries TRBV7-2 and TRBJ2-3; 8 nucleotides line up with TRBD1. The CDR3 runs to 16 residues. V shed 2 bases, J shed 0 bases, and the junction held 4 bases outside the gene matches. The germline CDR1 and CDR2 sequences are SGHTA and FQGNSA. The CDR3 DNA follows: TGTGCCAGCAGCTTAAGGACAGGGACTAGCACAGATACGCAGTATTTT. Its protein is CASSLRTGTSTDTQYF.

The chain employs TRBV7-2 and TRBJ1-2; D remains ambiguous. The CDR3 has 14 residues. Germline V gives CDR1 SGHTA, CDR2 FQGNSA. V gave up 1 base and J gave up 7 bases, with 13 bases separating them. CDR3 in amino acids: CASSLESQSGGYTF. CDR3 nucleotides: TGTGCCAGCAGCTTAGAGTCACAGTCTGGTGGCTACACCTTC.

The genes are TRBV6-5 and TRBJ1-1; weak D call: TRBD1 (5 bases). This CDR3 is 13 amino acids long. Trimming left V 6 bases short and J 1 base short, with 9 bases between. CDR1 and CDR2 from the germline V gene are MNHEY and SVGAGI. The CDR3 coding sequence is TGTGCCAGCAGAGGGACGGCGAACACTGAAGCTTTCTTT. Encoded protein: CASRGTANTEAFF.